The 18 T cell receptor beta chains presented below share a single source sample, sequenced in a study of cytomegalovirus exposure and HLA in healthy donors. With 60 Vbeta and 13 Jbeta primers, the PCR was carried out. Generated by immunoSEQ multiplex PCR, the TCRdb table keeps only in-frame clones and is missing some. This table holds 120,000 to 150,000 clones, 78% found once. Material for sequencing was PBMCs. The receptors were gathered from a male donor in good health and CMV-seronegative.

This clone was observed a handful of times. CDR3 bases: TGCAGCGCCGCGGGGCGCGAGGAGCAGTACTTC. Amino acid sequence: CSAAGREEQYF. V gene TRBV29-1 combines with J gene TRBJ2-7; D may be TRBD2 (6 bases). CDR1 and CDR2 (germline): SQVTM, ANQGSEA. This CDR3 comprises 11 residues. V dropped 7 bases and J dropped 7 bases, with 14 bases sitting between them.

The chain recombines TRBV7-9 with TRBJ2-1; D gene ambiguous. CDR3 size: 13 residues. Germline V lookup: CDR1 SEHNR, CDR2 FQNEAQ (reference sequence). The V gene lost 10 bases and the J gene lost 9 bases, with 19 bases spanning the gap. The CDR3, as DNA: TGTGCCACCTCCCGCGAGTTCGTGAGTGAGCAGTTCTTC. Translation: CATSREFVSEQFF. Full variable domain (missing parts from reference TRBV7-9 and TRBJ2-1): DTGVSQNPRHKITKRGQNVTFRCDPISEHNRLYWYRQTLGQGPEFLTYFQNEAQLEKSRLLSDRFSAERPKGSFSTLEIQRTEQGDSAMYLCATSREFVSEQFFGPGTRLTVL.

The J gene is TRBJ2-7, the V gene TRBV5-1; D might be TRBD1 (6 bases). The germline CDR1 and CDR2 sequences are SGHRS and YFSETQ. The CDR3 runs 14 residues. The V end lost 3 bases, the J end lost 7 bases, and 17 bases lay between the germline ends. CDR3 sequence reads: CASSSQGGLWEQYF. The CDR3 DNA reads TGCGCCAGCAGCTCCCAAGGGGGTTTATGGGAGCAGTACTTC.

The CDR3 region is CASSIGQGRVGEKLFF. The CDR3 DNA sequence: TGTGCCAGTAGTATCGGACAGGGGAGAGTCGGTGAAAAACTGTTTTTT. This chain links TRBV19 with TRBJ1-4, with 9 bases lining up with TRBD1. The CDR3 totals 16 residues. Trimming at V came to 3 bases and at J to 7 bases, leaving 9 bases not matched to a gene. Per germline, CDR1 LNHDA and CDR2 SQIVND (reference sequence).

This chain connects TRBV2 to TRBJ2-1; TRBD1 might be the D (6 bases). Trimming took 3 bases from V and 5 from J, leaving 14 bases between them. The CDR3 loop spans 15 amino acids. Germline values: CDR1 SNHLY, CDR2 FYNNEI. Written as DNA, the CDR3 is TGTGCCAGCAGTGAGGCCAGGGGCCTGCACAATGAGCAGTTCTTC. It specifies CASSEARGLHNEQFF.

V usage is TRBV4-2 and J usage is TRBJ2-1; maybe TRBD2 (6 bases). The CDR3 has 16 amino acids. V was trimmed by 0 bases and J by 8 bases, leaving 17 bases between them. The germline gives CDR1 LGHNA, CDR2 YNFKEQ. CDR3 in amino acids: CASSQEGGPIGDEQFF. In DNA form, the CDR3 reads TGTGCCAGCAGCCAAGAGGGAGGCCCAATTGGTGATGAGCAGTTCTTC.

The chain uses TRBV19 and TRBJ2-2, with 14 bases lining up with TRBD2. This CDR3 is built from 19 residues. Germline CDR1 and CDR2: LNHDA and SQIVND (reference sequence). Trimming removed 7 bases from V and 0 bases from J; junction bases left unmatched: 10. Written as DNA, the CDR3 is TGTGCCAGTAACTTTTGGGGACTAGCGGGGGCTGCGAACACCGGGGAGCTGTTTTTT. Translating it yields CASNFWGLAGAANTGELFF. Filled out from reference TRBV19 and TRBJ2-2, the complete variable domain reads DGGITQSPKYLFRKEGQNVTLSCEQNLNHDAMYWYRQDPGQGLRLIYYSQIVNDFQKGDIAEGYSVSREKKESFPLTVTSAQKNPTAFYLCASNFWGLAGAANTGELFFGEGSRLTVL.

The V call is TRBV18, the J call TRBJ2-7; 13 nucleotides match TRBD2. V lost 4 bases to trimming and J lost 2 bases; unmatched junction nucleotides: 8. CDR3 size: 17 residues. CDR1 and CDR2 from the germline V gene are KGHSH and LQKENI. CDR3 sequence: CASSQLTSGGSTYEQYF. The DNA of the CDR3 is TGTGCCAGCTCACAACTGACTAGCGGGGGGTCCACCTACGAGCAGTACTTC. Full variable domain (outside the CDR3, taken from reference TRBV18 and TRBJ2-7): NAGVMQNPRHLVRRRGQEARLRCSPMKGHSHVYWYRQLPEEGLKFMVYLQKENIIDESGMPKERFSAEFPKEGPSILRIQQVVRGDSAAYFCASSQLTSGGSTYEQYFGPGTRLTVT.

The genes are TRBV30 and TRBJ1-2; 8 bases align to TRBD1. Germline assignment: CDR1 GTSNPN and CDR2 SVGIG (reference sequence). The CDR3 is 13 amino acids. The V segment lost 3 bases and the J segment 4 bases; nucleotides outside the gene matches: 4. The CDR3, as DNA: TGTGCCTGGAGCCCTGGGACAGGCTATGGCTACACCTTC. Its protein product is CAWSPGTGYGYTF.

Worth noting for this clone: One end of the junction is discordant with germline, which a read error may explain. This chain connects TRBV7-9 to TRBJ1-3; 9 nucleotides align to TRBD1. Looked up from germline, CDR1 is SEHNR and CDR2 is FQNEAQ (reference sequence). This CDR3 is 16 amino acids long. This CDR3 reads CARSLTGTGQGNTIYF. CDR3 DNA sequence: TGTGCCCGCAGCTTAACCGGGACAGGGCAGGGAAACACCATATATTTT.

The chain employs TRBV19 and TRBJ1-1; D is possibly TRBD1 (5 bases). The length of the CDR3 is 15 residues. CDR1 and CDR2 (germline): LNHDA, SQIVND (reference sequence). V was clipped by 3 bases and J by 4 bases, with 15 bases between them. In DNA form, the CDR3 reads TGTGCCAGTAGTATGAGTAGGGGCGCTGGCACTGAAGCTTTCTTT. Its translation: CASSMSRGAGTEAFF.

As DNA, the CDR3 is TGTGCCAGCTCCCCAGGGTACGGGGAGCTGTTTTTT. Its translation: CASSPGYGELFF. V is TRBV6-5 and J is TRBJ2-2; D may be TRBD1 (5 bases). Germline V gives CDR1 MNHEY, CDR2 SVGAGI. The CDR3 runs to 12 residues. V lost 8 bases, J lost 7 bases, and 11 bases lay in between.

Points on this clone: An end of the junction does not agree with germline; a read error may underlie this. The genes are TRBV25-1 and TRBJ2-1, with a tentative D call TRBD2 (5 bases). Germline CDR1 reads MGHDK; CDR2 reads SYGVNS. There are 16 residues in the CDR3. CDR3 amino acids: CARSNPGGADYNEQFF. DNA for the CDR3: TGTGCCCGCAGTAACCCGGGTGGAGCGGACTACAATGAGCAGTTCTTC.

The chain joins TRBV9 to TRBJ1-2; D may be TRBD1 (5 bases). CDR3 length equals 15 residues. V was cut by 0 bases and J by 4 bases, with 13 bases left in between. Germline lookup yields CDR1 SGDLS and CDR2 YYNGEE. The CDR3 DNA reads TGTGCCAGCAGCGTAGAAAGGGGAGGCGCCTATGGCTACACCTTC. Its protein product is CASSVERGGAYGYTF.

This chain uses TRBV6-6 with TRBJ1-1; 9 bases are a match to TRBD1. V trimming: 8 bases; J trimming: 5 bases; junction bases outside the gene matches: 6. Germline V gene data show CDR1 as MNHNY and CDR2 as SVGAGI (reference sequence). The CDR3 contains 13 residues. CDR3 residues: CASGGQGETEAFF. The CDR3 nucleotides read TGTGCCAGCGGGGGACAGGGAGAAACTGAAGCTTTCTTT.

V usage is TRBV7-8 and J usage is TRBJ2-7; tentatively, D is TRBD1 (5 bases). The CDR3 extends over 19 amino acids. Germline V lookup: CDR1 SGHVS, CDR2 FQNEAQ. The V end lost 1 base, the J end lost 0 bases, and 22 bases lay between the germline ends. The CDR3 loop is CASSLESRGHYPSSYEQYF. CDR3 bases: TGTGCCAGCAGCTTAGAGTCTAGAGGACACTACCCGAGCTCCTACGAGCAGTACTTC. Variable domain in full (rest from reference TRBV7-8 and TRBJ2-7): GAGVSQSPRYKVAKRGQDVALRCDPISGHVSLFWYQQALGQGPEFLTYFQNEAQLDKSGLPSDRFFAERPEGSVSTLKIQRTQQEDSAVYLCASSLESRGHYPSSYEQYFGPGTRLTVT.

The gene calls are TRBV9 and TRBJ2-7; no clear D. The ends were cut back, 4 bases at V and 5 bases at J, with 10 bases in the middle. The germline V gene encodes CDR1 SGDLS and CDR2 YYNGEE. This CDR3 has 12 amino acids. The CDR3 here is CASSPRENEQYF. The DNA for the CDR3 is TGTGCCAGCAGCCCCCGCGAAAACGAGCAGTACTTC.

This clone was picked up one time. The chain has TRBV27 and TRBJ2-3; 7 bases are shared with TRBD2. This CDR3 region has 14 residues. The trim removed 3 bases at V and 6 bases at J, leaving 6 bases unmatched. The germline gives CDR1 MNHEY, CDR2 SMNVEV (reference sequence). This chain's CDR3 is CASSFGGRLDTQYF. In DNA, the CDR3 is TGTGCCAGCAGTTTTGGCGGGAGACTCGATACGCAGTATTTT.